Each of the 23 T cell receptor beta chains below was sequenced from the same sample in a study of response to subunit inactivated influenza vaccine. TCRdb re-called the RT-PCR reads through MiXCR, storing one row per CDR3 protein. The sample lists about 800,000 distinct CDR3 sequences, 21% seen once, with about 9.4% in the top ten. The sample here was PBMCs from blood, taken roughly 5 days after vaccination. Receptors were obtained from a man in his fifties who received an inactivated influenza vaccine.

The chain joins TRBV15 to TRBJ2-2; TRBD1 matches 7 bases. This CDR3 region has 13 residues. The germline gives CDR1 LNHNV, CDR2 YYDKDF (reference sequence). V trimming: 8 bases; J trimming: 4 bases; junction bases outside the gene matches: 4. As DNA, the CDR3 is TGTGCCACCCAGACAGGGACCACCGGGGAGCTGTTTTTT. Encoded protein: CATQTGTTGELFF.

This clonotype appeared a few times. This sequence joins TRBV7-2 and TRBJ2-1; 8 bases align to TRBD2. V trimming: 4 bases; J trimming: 7 bases; junction bases outside the gene matches: 9. The germline V gene has CDR1 SGHTA and CDR2 FQGNSA. The CDR3 runs 15 residues. The CDR3 region is CASSSGLVGDNEQFF. CDR3 DNA: TGTGCCAGCAGCTCGGGACTAGTGGGAGATAATGAGCAGTTCTTC.

The V gene is TRBV4-3, the J gene TRBJ2-1; 8 bases line up with TRBD2. The CDR3 length is 17 residues. CDR1 and CDR2 (germline): LGHNA, YSLEER. Germline trimming cut 6 bases from V and 10 bases from J; bases unmatched to any gene: 20. The CDR3 spells CASSRSGSGTSQREQFF. CDR3 bases: TGCGCCAGCAGTCGTAGCGGTAGCGGGACCTCTCAAAGGGAGCAGTTCTTC.

This clonotype was found a few times. This chain links TRBV9 with TRBJ2-1, with D uncertain. The V and J ends lost 3 bases and 9 bases respectively, with 10 bases between them. The length of the CDR3 is 12 residues. Germline V CDR1 and CDR2: SGDLS, YYNGEE. DNA of the CDR3: TGTGCCAGCAGCGGGATCCCGACTGAGCAGTTCTTC. Translation gives CASSGIPTEQFF.

This chain joins TRBV12-3 or TRBV12-4 and TRBJ2-2; 16 bases map to TRBD2. J was trimmed by 3 bases and V by 5 bases; bases with no gene match: 9. The CDR3 loop spans 19 amino acids. CDR3 protein: CASSPGTSGRAVDTGELFF. The CDR3 DNA follows: TGTGCCAGCAGTCCCGGGACTAGCGGGAGGGCCGTGGACACCGGGGAGCTGTTTTTT.

This clonotype was seen only a few times. The chain uses TRBV12-3 or TRBV12-4 and TRBJ2-3; no firm D call. V was pared by 5 bases and J by 4 bases, with 13 bases between. The CDR3 length is 14 residues. CDR3 region: CASSTDQVPDTQYF. The CDR3 DNA reads TGTGCCAGCAGTACAGACCAGGTCCCAGATACGCAGTATTTT.

This clonotype was seen a few times. This chain uses TRBV7-9 with TRBJ2-5; 9 bases fit TRBD2. With V trimmed by 5 bases and J by 2 bases, 6 bases remained unmatched. The CDR3 sequence is 15 residues long. CDR1 and CDR2 (germline): SEHNR, FQNEAQ (reference sequence). CDR3 bases: TGTGCCAGCAGCCCAAAAGCGGGAGGTCAAGAGACCCAGTACTTC. Protein sequence: CASSPKAGGQETQYF.

The chain employs TRBV20-1 and TRBJ2-5; unclear D gene. The CDR3 runs 14 residues. V was cut by 3 bases and J by 1 base, with 12 bases left in between. Germline V gene data show CDR1 as DFQATT and CDR2 as SNEGSKA (reference sequence). CDR3 DNA sequence: TGCAGTGCTAGTCAGGCGCTGCCCCAAGAGACCCAGTACTTC. This sequence encodes CSASQALPQETQYF.

This rearrangement joins TRBV11-2 to TRBJ2-7; 13 bases agree with TRBD2. CDR3 length: 18 amino acids. CDR1 is SGHAT and CDR2 is FQNNGV in the germline V gene. The V and J ends lost 5 bases and 1 base, in that order; junction bases with no gene match: 11. CDR3 residues: CASSPGGLAGKKSYEQYF. The CDR3 region has the DNA TGTGCCAGCAGCCCCGGGGGACTAGCGGGAAAGAAGTCCTACGAGCAGTACTTC.

At least ten counts were recorded for this clonotype. The V and J genes are TRBV12-3 or TRBV12-4 and TRBJ2-4; no clear D. Trimming removed 6 bases at V and 2 bases at J, with 5 bases between. The CDR3 runs 12 residues. The CDR3 is CASRGPKNIQYF. For the CDR3, the DNA is TGTGCCAGCAGGGGCCCCAAAAACATTCAGTACTTC.

This clonotype was observed a handful of times. This chain uses TRBV20-1 with TRBJ1-2, with D unclear. The V and J ends lost 0 bases and 4 bases respectively, with 12 bases between them. Germline CDR1 DFQATT, CDR2 SNEGSKA (reference sequence). The CDR3 totals 14 residues. CDR3 in amino acids: CSARDRTLVYGYTF. The CDR3 region has the DNA TGCAGTGCTAGAGATCGGACGCTTGTCTATGGCTACACCTTC.

V is TRBV20-1 and J is TRBJ2-7; D not certain. The CDR3 has 15 amino acids. CDR1 is DFQATT and CDR2 is SNEGSKA in the germline V gene (reference sequence). Deletions cut 3 bases from V and 5 bases from J, with 20 bases between. The CDR3 sequence is CSARPSNAYSHEQYF. The CDR3 bases are TGCAGTGCTAGGCCCTCGAACGCTTATAGCCACGAGCAGTACTTC.

This clonotype has just a few counts. V is TRBV14 and J is TRBJ2-7; either TRBD1 or TRBD2 may fit D (5 bases each). V lost 4 bases and J 6 bases, leaving 16 bases between the germline ends. From germline, CDR1 is SGHDN and CDR2 FVKESK. This CDR3 has 14 amino acids. The CDR3 DNA follows: TGTGCCAGCAGCCCGGGACCCGCCGCCCCCGAGCAGTACTTC. Translation: CASSPGPAAPEQYF.

V and J are TRBV6-8 and TRBJ2-3, with 7 nucleotides matching TRBD2. CDR1 and CDR2 (germline): MNHGY, SAAAGT. The CDR3 consists of 16 residues. V was pared by 7 bases and J by 6 bases, with 16 bases of the junction left unmatched. The CDR3 nucleotides read TGTGCCAGCAAGTTTCGGGGACTACTTAAAAGGGATACGCAGTATTTT. Translation gives CASKFRGLLKRDTQYF.

This chain's CDR3 is CASSLYTGSGELFF. The CDR3 nucleotides are TGCGCCAGCAGCCTTTATACGGGATCCGGGGAGCTGTTTTTT. The rearrangement joins TRBV4-3 to TRBJ2-2; maybe TRBD2 (5 bases). V lost 4 bases and J 6 bases, leaving 12 bases between the germline ends. CDR1 is LGHNA and CDR2 is YSLEER in the germline V gene. The CDR3 is 14 amino acids.

In its sample, this clonotype was seen many times. The chain combines TRBV7-8 with TRBJ2-7, with 9 bases identical to TRBD2. CDR1 is SGHVS and CDR2 is FQNEAQ in the germline V gene. The trim removed 1 base at V and 9 bases at J, leaving 13 bases unmatched. The CDR3 runs to 16 residues. CDR3 sequence: CASSLEGASGMGRQYF. In DNA form, the CDR3 reads TGTGCCAGCAGCTTAGAAGGGGCTAGCGGGATGGGCCGGCAGTACTTC.

This clonotype was counted between two and nine times. The rearrangement links TRBV4-3 to TRBJ2-2; TRBD2 agrees at 10 bases. Germline V gene sequence: CDR1 LGHNA, CDR2 YSLEER. The CDR3 totals 16 residues. Trimming took 0 bases from V and 4 from J; bases not matched to a gene: 2. The CDR3 region has the DNA TGCGCCAGCAGCCAAGATCCTAGCGGGAGCACCGGGGAGCTGTTTTTT. Its translation: CASSQDPSGSTGELFF.

Only a few counts were recorded for this clonotype. The chain joins TRBV20-1 to TRBJ1-5, with D tentatively TRBD1 (6 bases). The germline CDR1 and CDR2 sequences are DFQATT and SNEGSKA (reference sequence). The V end lost 6 bases, the J end lost 7 bases, and 16 bases lay between the germline ends. The CDR3 runs 13 residues. The CDR3 bases are TGCAGTGCCAAGACAGGTCCCGGGCAGCCCCAGCATTTT. This sequence encodes CSAKTGPGQPQHF.

V gene TRBV20-1 combines with J gene TRBJ2-2, with a weak D call TRBD1 (6 bases). The CDR3 covers 13 residues. The V gene's germline CDR1 is DFQATT and CDR2 SNEGSKA (reference sequence). V was cut by 5 bases and J by 5 bases, with 12 bases left in between. CDR3 residues: CSALTGKTGELFF. CDR3 nucleotides: TGCAGTGCTCTTACAGGGAAGACCGGGGAGCTGTTTTTT.

CDR3 in DNA: TGTGCCAGCAGTTTGGGGGGCTCAAGGTATTCACCCCTCCACTTT. Amino acid sequence: CASSLGGSRYSPLHF. The J gene is TRBJ1-6, the V gene TRBV12-3 or TRBV12-4; the D gene is possibly TRBD1 (6 bases). This CDR3 is 15 amino acids long. Trimming removed 3 bases at V and 8 bases at J, with 14 bases between.

The rearrangement joins TRBV5-5 to TRBJ2-1; 7 positions match TRBD2. Looked up from germline, CDR1 is SGHKS and CDR2 is YYEKEE (reference sequence). The CDR3 loop spans 15 amino acids. The V segment lost 5 bases and the J segment 4 bases; nucleotides outside the gene matches: 9. The CDR3, as DNA: TGTGCCAGCAGGCTTGCGGGGGATCTATACAATGAGCAGTTCTTC. Translated, it gives CASRLAGDLYNEQFF. Full variable domain (outside the CDR3, taken from reference TRBV5-5 and TRBJ2-1): DAGVTQSPTHLIKTRGQQVTLRCSPISGHKSVSWYQQVLGQGPQFIFQYYEKEERGRGNFPDRFSARQFPNYSSELNVNALLLGDSALYLCASRLAGDLYNEQFFGPGTRLTVL.

This clonotype was seen only a few times. The genes are TRBV12-3 or TRBV12-4 and TRBJ1-2; D not certain. V lost 6 bases, J lost 0 bases, and 11 bases lay in between. The CDR3 has 14 amino acids. The CDR3 protein is CASSRSVTNYGYTF. The CDR3 DNA follows: TGTGCCAGCAGCCGTTCCGTCACTAACTATGGCTACACCTTC.

This clonotype has just a few counts. This rearrangement joins TRBV6-2 or TRBV6-3 to TRBJ2-1; TRBD1 is a possible D gene (5 bases). V was pared by 5 bases and J by 8 bases, with 16 bases between. Germline V gene data show CDR1 as MNHEY and CDR2 as SVGEGT. This CDR3 is built from 14 residues. CDR3 in DNA: TGTGCCAGCAGTGACCCGTTTGGGGCCGATGAGCAGTTCTTC. It specifies CASSDPFGADEQFF.